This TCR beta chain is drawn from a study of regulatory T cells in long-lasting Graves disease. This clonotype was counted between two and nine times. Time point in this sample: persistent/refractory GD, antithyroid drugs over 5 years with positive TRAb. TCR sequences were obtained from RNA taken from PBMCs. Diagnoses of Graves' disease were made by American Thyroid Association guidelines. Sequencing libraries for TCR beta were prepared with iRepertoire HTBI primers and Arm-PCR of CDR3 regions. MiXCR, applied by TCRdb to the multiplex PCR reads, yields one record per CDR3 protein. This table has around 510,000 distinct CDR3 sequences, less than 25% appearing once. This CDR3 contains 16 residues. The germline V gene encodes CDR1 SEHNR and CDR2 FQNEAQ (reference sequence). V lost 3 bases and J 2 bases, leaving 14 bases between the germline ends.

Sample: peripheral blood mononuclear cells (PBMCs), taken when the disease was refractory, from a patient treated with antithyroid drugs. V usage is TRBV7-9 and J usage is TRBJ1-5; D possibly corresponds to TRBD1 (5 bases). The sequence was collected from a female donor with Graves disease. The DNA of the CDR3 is TGTGCCAGCAGCTTGGGGACTCCCCGAGGCAATCAGCCCCAGCATTTT. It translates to CASSLGTPRGNQPQHF.